This T cell receptor beta chain was sequenced during a study of blood T cell repertoires in COVID-19. Study background: The samples span acute and convalescent COVID-19 from the United States, Italy and Spain. The cDNA or gDNA used as material had been derived from T cells, B-cell-depleted T cells, or PBMCs.

Original processing methods: Estimated nucleated cell counts came from reference gene primer amplification. Using immunoSEQ multiplex PCR, the repertoire was profiled, and TCRdb retains in-frame clones only, with some absent. Clone size and V and J calls were adopted from that table, with D and trimming inferred from the DNA. This table has 310,000 or so clones, approximately 85% appearing once. The CDR3 has 15 amino acids. The V and J ends lost 5 bases and 5 bases respectively, with 18 bases between them. Germline CDR1 and CDR2: MNHEY and SMNVEV (reference sequence). This receptor was obtained from a woman aged 45-60 years with acute or convalescent COVID-19. The V and J genes are TRBV27 and TRBJ1-2; a weak D match, TRBD1 (5 bases). Sequencing used peripheral blood. The CDR3 nucleotides are TGTGCCAGCAGTGTCATAGGGGAGGGTCGATATGGCTACACCTTC. This gives the protein CASSVIGEGRYGYTF.